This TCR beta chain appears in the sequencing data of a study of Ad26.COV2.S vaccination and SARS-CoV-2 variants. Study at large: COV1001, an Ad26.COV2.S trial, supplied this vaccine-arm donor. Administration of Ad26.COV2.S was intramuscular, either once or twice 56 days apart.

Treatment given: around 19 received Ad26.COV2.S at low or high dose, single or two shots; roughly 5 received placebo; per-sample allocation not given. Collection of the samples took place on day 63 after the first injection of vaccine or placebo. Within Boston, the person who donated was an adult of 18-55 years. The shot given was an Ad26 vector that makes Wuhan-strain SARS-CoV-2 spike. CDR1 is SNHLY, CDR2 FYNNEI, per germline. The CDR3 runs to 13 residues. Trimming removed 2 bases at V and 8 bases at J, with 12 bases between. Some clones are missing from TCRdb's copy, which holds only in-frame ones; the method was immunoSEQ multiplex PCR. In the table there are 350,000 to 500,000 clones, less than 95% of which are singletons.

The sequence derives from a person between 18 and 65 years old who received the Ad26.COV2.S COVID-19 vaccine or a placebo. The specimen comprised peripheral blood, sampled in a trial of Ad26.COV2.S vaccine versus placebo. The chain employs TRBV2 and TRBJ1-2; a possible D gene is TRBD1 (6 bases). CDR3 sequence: CASSEKGGRGYTF. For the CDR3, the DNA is TGTGCCAGCAGTGAAAAGGGGGGGCGCGGCTACACCTTC.